The sequence of this T cell receptor (beta chain) was determined in a study of TIL therapy for anti-PD-1-resistant metastatic lung cancer. Study-level background: Tumor harvest preceded PD-1/PD-L1 blockade, followed by nivolumab treatment. Patients had a median age of 54 years (range about 38-85). By whole-exome sequencing, median non-synonymous tumor mutation burden was around 1.5 mutations per megabase.

Time point described: pre-treatment sample, taken before nivolumab and TIL therapy. The germline CDR1 and CDR2 sequences are SEHNR and FQNEAQ (reference sequence). There are 13 residues in the CDR3. V was pared by 4 bases and J by 5 bases, with 11 bases between. This was the immunoSEQ v3 assay. TCRdb's table, derived via immunoSEQ multiplex PCR, lists solely in-frame clones and lacks some. The repertoire consists of fewer than 65,000 clones, with approximately 80% occurring once and the leading ten covering less than 3%. The source was blood, collected at baseline. The sequence came from a person between 25 and 80 years old with non-small cell lung cancer. The chain combines TRBV7-9 with TRBJ2-5; tentative D call: TRBD1 (6 bases). The CDR3 DNA is TGTGCCAGCAGCTCAACAGGGATCGAGACCCAGTACTTC. The encoded protein is CASSSTGIETQYF. The whole variable domain, remainder taken from reference TRBV7-9 and TRBJ2-5, is DTGVSQNPRHKITKRGQNVTFRCDPISEHNRLYWYRQTLGQGPEFLTYFQNEAQLEKSRLLSDRFSAERPKGSFSTLEIQRTEQGDSAMYLCASSSTGIETQYFGPGTRLLVL.